This T cell receptor (beta chain) was sequenced in a study of Ad26.COV2.S vaccination and SARS-CoV-2 variants. Treatment: around 19 received Ad26.COV2.S at low or high dose, single or two shots; about 5 received placebo; per-sample allocation not given. Each sample was drawn 63 days after the first injection (of vaccine or placebo). An Ad26 vector that expressed Wuhan-strain SARS-CoV-2 spike constituted the vaccine. On this clone itself: Its specificity is unknown.

Method: immunoSEQ multiplex PCR; TCRdb's copy keeps in-frame clones and lacks some. The sample records roughly 350,000 clones, 86% being singletons. Germline CDR1 and CDR2: SNHLY and FYNNEI. This CDR3 region has 14 residues. V shed 5 bases, J shed 6 bases, and the junction held 6 bases outside the gene matches. Broader study findings: Non-spike TCR breadth was similar in vaccine and placebo recipients.

The source is a person aged 18 to 65 who received the Ad26.COV2.S COVID-19 vaccine or a placebo. The chain joins TRBV2 to TRBJ1-5; 8 bases line up with TRBD1. The starting material was peripheral blood, obtained in a trial of Ad26.COV2.S vaccine versus placebo. The CDR3 DNA sequence: TGTGCCAGCAGTATCTCAGGGGGCAGTCAGCCCCAGCATTTT. As protein: CASSISGGSQPQHF.